This T cell receptor beta chain appears in the sequencing data of a study of blood T cells in healthy people across ages. Study conclusions and caveats: Considered underestimates were the diversity estimates obtained from one million T cells.

Together with a sample-barcoded 5' primer, a J-beta primer mix was included in a second PCR lasting roughly 6 to 12 cycles. A template-switch adaptor with 12 random nucleotides tagged each cDNA molecule. TCRdb re-called the 5' RACE reads through MiXCR, storing one row per CDR3 protein. Seen here are approximately 1,000,000 distinct CDR3 sequences, roughly two fifths observed once, and the top ten hold around 14%. Each sample had at least 6 million PBMCs isolated. Concerning this clonotype itself: The target antigen is unknown.

CDR1 is MGHDK and CDR2 is SYGVNS in the germline V gene. This CDR3 is built from 14 residues. V lost 6 bases and J 7 bases, leaving 16 bases between the germline ends. The chain couples TRBV25-1 to TRBJ1-5; D uncertain. This receptor was taken from a man younger than 30 in good health. Sequencing was performed on blood. CDR3 region: CASSEGAVPQPQHF. For the CDR3, the DNA is TGTGCCAGCAGCGAGGGCGCAGTGCCCCAGCCCCAGCATTTT.